This T cell receptor (beta chain) was sequenced during a study of PD-1 blockade in mismatch repair-deficient tumors. As for the study in general: Enrolled about 2013-2016, patients had progressing, pretreated mismatch repair-deficient cancers of about a dozen types.

The table came from immunoSEQ multiplex PCR; TCRdb's copy has only in-frame clones and leaves some out. Of 40,000 or so clones listed, 70% to 80% were seen once; the top ten hold about 23%. The CDR3 covers 16 residues. CDR1 is SGHAT, CDR2 FQNNGV, per germline. V was pared by 4 bases and J by 0 bases, with 8 bases of the junction left unmatched. PCR or immunohistochemistry showed mismatch repair deficiency in every enrolled patient. V is TRBV11-2 and J is TRBJ2-7, with TRBD2 matching 8 bases. This receptor was identified in an adult with mismatch repair-deficient cancer. Here the sequenced sample was peripheral blood, taken 4 weeks after starting pembrolizumab. Here the CDR3 reads CASSSLSGNLSYEQYF. In DNA, the CDR3 is TGTGCCAGCAGCTCCCTTAGCGGGAACCTCTCCTACGAGCAGTACTTC.